Below are 29 T cell receptor beta chains sequenced from a single sample in a study of beta chain features in type 1 diabetes. No antigen has been assigned to these receptors. All of the isolated RNA was reverse transcribed, so expressed TCRB transcripts were sequenced. Clones were sequenced by immunoSEQ multiplex PCR, and TCRdb holds only the in-frame ones, with some missing. This sample has fewer than 70,000 clones; about 64% occur once, and the top ten carry 0.25% to 0.35%. Points from the study as a whole: When Type 1 diabetes patients were examined, their TCRB CDR3s proved moderately but significantly shorter in all four CD4+ subsets.

Material for sequencing was stem cell memory CD4+ T cells from blood. The receptors shown here come from a woman in her 30s with type 1 diabetes.

The J gene is TRBJ1-5, the V gene TRBV29-1; perhaps TRBD1 as D (5 bases). Between the trimmed V and J ends, which lost 6 bases and 3 bases, there was a span of 12 bases. Germline values: CDR1 SQVTM, CDR2 ANQGSEA. This CDR3 is 13 amino acids long. The CDR3: CSVGRDYNQPQHF. In DNA, the CDR3 is TGCAGCGTGGGCAGGGATTACAATCAGCCCCAGCATTTT.

The chain is built from TRBV19 and TRBJ1-1, with 8 bases that match TRBD1. The CDR3 runs to 14 residues. Germline CDR1 reads LNHDA; CDR2 reads SQIVND (reference sequence). The junction had 6 bases not matched to a gene; V was cut back by 4 bases and J by 5 bases. CDR3 nucleotide sequence: TGTGCCAGTAGTAATGGACAGGGAGAGACTGAAGCTTTCTTT. The encoded protein is CASSNGQGETEAFF.

The CDR3 spells CASSSRSFYTGELFF. CDR3 bases: TGTGCCAGCAGCAGTCGGTCCTTCTACACCGGGGAGCTGTTTTTT. V usage is TRBV7-2 and J usage is TRBJ2-2; unclear D gene. Trimming removed 5 bases from V and 3 bases from J, with 13 bases in between. The CDR3 contains 15 residues. The germline V gene has CDR1 SGHTA and CDR2 FQGNSA.

The chain is built from TRBV9 and TRBJ2-2; D gene unclear. Trimming shortened V by 4 bases and J by 8 bases, and 6 bases separated the two germline ends. The CDR3 is 11 amino acids. CDR1 is SGDLS, CDR2 YYNGEE, per germline. The DNA for the CDR3 is TGTGCCAGCAGCTCCGGGGGGGAGCTGTTTTTT. Translation: CASSSGGELFF.

The chain has TRBV7-2 and TRBJ1-2; D not resolved. CDR3 length equals 11 residues. Trimming removed 5 bases at V and 8 bases at J, with 9 bases between. Germline V gene sequence: CDR1 SGHTA, CDR2 FQGNSA. The CDR3 region is CASSPSLGYTF. CDR3 nucleotides: TGTGCCAGCAGCCCGTCCTTAGGCTACACCTTC. Full variable domain (remainder filled in from reference TRBV7-2 and TRBJ1-2): GAGVSQSPSNKVTEKGKDVELRCDPISGHTALYWYRQSLGQGLEFLIYFQGNSAPDKSGLPSDRFSAERTGGSVSTLTIQRTQQEDSAVYLCASSPSLGYTFGSGTRLTVV.

This clone was picked up a small number of times. The gene calls are TRBV7-2 and TRBJ2-7; 8 bases map to TRBD2. CDR3 length: 14 amino acids. Germline CDR1 is SGHTA and CDR2 is FQGNSA. J gave up 3 bases and V 6 bases, and 7 bases lay outside the gene matches. For the CDR3, the DNA is TGTGCCAGCAGTAGCCGGGGGGGAAGCTACGAGCAGTACTTC. Translating it yields CASSSRGGSYEQYF.

The rearrangement links TRBV11-2 to TRBJ2-5; 12 bases agree with TRBD2. From germline, CDR1 is SGHAT and CDR2 FQNNGV. Trimming at V came to 5 bases and at J to 2 bases, leaving 3 bases not matched to a gene. The CDR3 loop spans 15 amino acids. The CDR3 reads CASSQGLAGQETQYF. DNA of the CDR3: TGTGCCAGCAGCCAAGGACTAGCGGGGCAAGAGACCCAGTACTTC.

The J gene is TRBJ1-2, the V gene TRBV27, with TRBD1 matching over 8 bases. Germline CDR1 MNHEY, CDR2 SMNVEV (reference sequence). CDR3 length equals 16 residues. Germline trimming cut 0 bases from V and 2 bases from J; bases unmatched to any gene: 5. Written as DNA, the CDR3 is TGTGCCAGCAGTTTATCTCCATGGACAGGGAACTATGGCTACACCTTC. This encodes CASSLSPWTGNYGYTF.

This clone was seen a handful of times. Here the CDR3 DNA reads TGCAGCGTTGAAGTTTTGGCCGAGACCCAGTACTTC. Translating gives CSVEVLAETQYF. The chain carries TRBV29-1 and TRBJ2-5; no clear D gene. V was pared by 1 base and J by 5 bases, with 8 bases between. CDR3 size: 12 residues. Germline-derived CDR1 and CDR2 are SQVTM and ANQGSEA.

V is TRBV7-3 and J is TRBJ2-3, with 12 bases aligning to TRBD2. The CDR3 is 14 residues long. Trimming cost V 5 bases and J 10 bases; bases outside gene matches: 7. Germline CDR1 SGHTA, CDR2 FQGTGA. Here the CDR3 DNA reads TGTGCCAGCAGCGCTAGCGGGAGGGCCTCGGCGCAGTATTTT. This codes for CASSASGRASAQYF. The full variable domain, its missing parts supplied by reference TRBV7-3 and TRBJ2-3, is GAGVSQTPSNKVTEKGKYVELRCDPISGHTALYWYRQSLGQGPEFLIYFQGTGAADDSGLPNDRFFAVRPEGSVSTLKIQRTERGDSAVYLCASSASGRASAQYFGPGTRLTVL.

J is TRBJ2-3 and V is TRBV5-1, with a possible D match to TRBD1 (5 bases). The V end lost 0 bases, the J end lost 4 bases, and 12 bases lay between the germline ends. Germline assignment: CDR1 SGHRS and CDR2 YFSETQ. CDR3 length: 15 amino acids. The CDR3 spells CASSLGLTDADTQYF. For the CDR3, the DNA is TGCGCCAGCAGCTTGGGCCTGACAGACGCAGATACGCAGTATTTT.

This clone has more than one count but fewer than ten. The V call is TRBV29-1, the J call TRBJ2-1; the match to TRBD2 covers 9 bases. The CDR3 runs 15 residues. The V gene end was trimmed by 0 bases and the J gene end by 7 bases; junction bases not matched to a gene: 7. The germline gives CDR1 SQVTM, CDR2 ANQGSEA. The CDR3 coding sequence is TGCAGCGTTGAAGATCGTCTAGCGGGAAAAAATGAGCAGTTCTTC. Protein sequence: CSVEDRLAGKNEQFF.

The V call is TRBV7-9, the J call TRBJ1-5; 7 nucleotides match TRBD1. Per the germline V gene, CDR1 is SEHNR and CDR2 is FQNEAQ (reference sequence). The J segment lost 10 bases and the V segment lost 5 bases, leaving 5 bases of the junction unmatched. The CDR3 has 12 amino acids. In nucleotides, the CDR3 is TGTGCCAGCAGCCGACGGGACAGCCCCCAGCATTTT. As protein: CASSRRDSPQHF.

This rearrangement joins TRBV29-1 to TRBJ1-2, with TRBD1 identical over 9 bases. The CDR3 runs to 14 residues. The germline V gene has CDR1 SQVTM and CDR2 ANQGSEA. V trimming: 5 bases; J trimming: 6 bases; junction bases outside the gene matches: 10. The CDR3 region is CSVSRGTGKDGYTF. DNA for the CDR3: TGCAGCGTTTCAAGAGGGACAGGGAAGGATGGCTACACCTTC.

This clone has more than one count but fewer than ten. V gene TRBV29-1 combines with J gene TRBJ1-2; tentatively, D is TRBD1 (6 bases). Germline CDR1 and CDR2: SQVTM and ANQGSEA. V lost 4 bases and J 5 bases, leaving 11 bases between the germline ends. CDR3 size: 12 residues. The CDR3 loop is CSVGGQGYGYTF. CDR3 DNA: TGCAGCGTTGGAGGTCAGGGGTATGGCTACACCTTC. The variable domain in full, with the rest retrieved from reference TRBV29-1 and TRBJ1-2, is SAVISQKPSRDICQRGTSLTIQCQVDSQVTMMFWYRQQPGQSLTLIATANQGSEATYESGFVIDKFPISRPNLTFSTLTVSNMSPEDSSIYLCSVGGQGYGYTFGSGTRLTVV.

V and J are TRBV29-1 and TRBJ1-5; weak D call: TRBD1 (6 bases). Trimming pared 5 bases from V and 2 bases from J, leaving 7 bases between. Germline values: CDR1 SQVTM, CDR2 ANQGSEA. This CDR3 has 12 amino acids. Here the CDR3 DNA reads TGCAGCGTTTCAGGGGGCAATCAGCCCCAGCATTTT. Translating gives CSVSGGNQPQHF.

The gene calls are TRBV28 and TRBJ2-5, with TRBD2 identical over 7 bases. CDR3 length equals 13 residues. After removal of 2 bases from V and 3 bases from J, the junction contained 0 bases not matched to a gene. The V gene's germline CDR1 is MDHEN and CDR2 SYDVKM. In DNA form, the CDR3 reads TGTGCCAGCAGTTTAGGGGGGGAAGAGACCCAGTACTTC. The encoded protein is CASSLGGEETQYF.

V is TRBV28 and J is TRBJ1-2, with 10 bases matching TRBD1. The CDR3 runs 12 residues. With V trimmed by 6 bases and J by 6 bases, 1 base remained unmatched. CDR1 and CDR2 from the germline V gene are MDHEN and SYDVKM. DNA for the CDR3: TGTGCCAGCAGGACAGGGGGCGATGGCTACACCTTC. Translation gives CASRTGGDGYTF.

The rearrangement joins TRBV4-1 to TRBJ1-3, with TRBD1 matching over 7 bases. Trimming at V came to 4 bases and at J to 1 base, leaving 13 bases not matched to a gene. CDR3 size: 18 residues. Looked up from germline, CDR1 is MGHRA and CDR2 is YSYEKL. CDR3 sequence reads: CASSPHPGQPLSGNTIYF. In DNA, the CDR3 is TGCGCCAGCAGCCCTCACCCGGGACAGCCTCTGTCTGGAAACACCATATATTTT.

This sequence joins TRBV5-1 and TRBJ2-5; D remains ambiguous. Per the germline V gene, CDR1 is SGHRS and CDR2 is YFSETQ. V shed 3 bases and J shed 5 bases, with 11 bases lying between them. The CDR3 is 13 residues long. The CDR3 nucleotides are TGCGCCAGCAGCTACCTACCCCCCGAGACCCAGTACTTC. It encodes CASSYLPPETQYF.

The chain links TRBV7-2 to TRBJ1-1; D unclear. This CDR3 comprises 12 residues. In germline, CDR1 is SGHTA, CDR2 FQGNSA. Trimming took off 5 bases at V and 8 bases at J, with 12 bases between the two ends. CDR3 bases: TGTGCCAGCAGCCGCGCCGGTCGCGAAGCTTTCTTT. Its protein is CASSRAGREAFF. The variable domain in full, with the rest retrieved from reference TRBV7-2 and TRBJ1-1, is GAGVSQSPSNKVTEKGKDVELRCDPISGHTALYWYRQSLGQGLEFLIYFQGNSAPDKSGLPSDRFSAERTGGSVSTLTIQRTQQEDSAVYLCASSRAGREAFFGQGTRLTVV.

The CDR3 DNA is TGCGCCAGCAGCTTCCAAGGAGGGGACCAAGAGACCCAGTACTTC. Translation gives CASSFQGGDQETQYF. The chain combines TRBV5-1 with TRBJ2-5; possibly TRBD2 for D (6 bases). The germline V and J ends were trimmed by 2 bases and 0 bases, with 11 bases remaining between them. CDR3 length equals 15 residues. Looked up from germline, CDR1 is SGHRS and CDR2 is YFSETQ. Combining the CDR3 with reference TRBV5-1 and TRBJ2-5 gives the whole variable domain KAGVTQTPRYLIKTRGQQVTLSCSPISGHRSVSWYQQTPGQGLQFLFEYFSETQRNKGNFPGRFSGRQFSNSRSEMNVSTLELGDSALYLCASSFQGGDQETQYFGPGTRLLVL.

V is TRBV19 and J is TRBJ2-5; D not resolved. V was shortened by 6 bases and J by 3 bases, with 14 bases between the two germline ends. Germline V gene data show CDR1 as LNHDA and CDR2 as SQIVND (reference sequence). CDR3 length: 14 residues. The CDR3 is CASSPLGGEETQYF. The CDR3 DNA reads TGTGCCAGTAGCCCCCTTGGCGGTGAAGAGACCCAGTACTTC.

V gene TRBV29-1 combines with J gene TRBJ1-1, with D tentatively TRBD1 (5 bases). CDR1 is SQVTM, CDR2 ANQGSEA, per germline. V lost 3 bases and J lost 0, with 8 bases in between. The CDR3 spans 13 residues. The CDR3 region is CSVEGRVNTEAFF. In nucleotides, the CDR3 is TGCAGCGTTGAGGGCAGGGTGAACACTGAAGCTTTCTTT.

The rearrangement uses TRBV5-1 and TRBJ1-1, with 7 bases aligning to TRBD1. Germline V CDR1 and CDR2: SGHRS, YFSETQ. The CDR3 totals 13 residues. Trimming at V came to 4 bases and at J to 7 bases, leaving 7 bases not matched to a gene. This chain's CDR3 is CASSHGQDGEAFF. The DNA for the CDR3 is TGCGCCAGCAGCCATGGACAGGATGGTGAAGCTTTCTTT.

This clone was observed a handful of times. V gene TRBV5-4 combines with J gene TRBJ2-1; 9 bases are a match to TRBD2. This CDR3 has 16 amino acids. The junction had 4 bases not matched to a gene; V was cut back by 0 bases and J by 3 bases. CDR1 SGHNT and CDR2 YYREEE come from the germline V gene (reference sequence). Here the CDR3 DNA reads TGTGCCAGCAGCTTGGGTAGCGGGAGTGTCTACAATGAGCAGTTCTTC. Protein sequence: CASSLGSGSVYNEQFF.

This clone was observed a few times. V and J are TRBV15 and TRBJ2-5; 13 nucleotides agree with TRBD2. The CDR3 has 17 residues. V lost 8 bases to trimming and J lost 5 bases; unmatched junction nucleotides: 14. CDR1 and CDR2 (germline): LNHNV, YYDKDF (reference sequence). CDR3 amino acids: CATLNRLAGGPRETQYF. CDR3 DNA: TGTGCCACCCTAAACCGACTAGCGGGAGGACCCAGGGAGACCCAGTACTTC.

The J gene is TRBJ2-6, the V gene TRBV6-6, with 7 bases lining up with TRBD2. Germline values: CDR1 MNHNY, CDR2 SVGAGI (reference sequence). The CDR3 covers 15 residues. V was pared by 4 bases and J by 4 bases, with 4 bases of the junction left unmatched. Written as DNA, the CDR3 is TGTGCCAGCAGTTCCCGGGAGGTAGGGGCCAACGTCCTGACTTTC. Amino acids: CASSSREVGANVLTF.

This sequence joins TRBV28 and TRBJ1-2, with a possible D match to TRBD1 (6 bases). The V end lost 5 bases, the J end lost 8 bases, and 24 bases lay between the germline ends. The CDR3 has 16 amino acids. Germline loops: CDR1 MDHEN, CDR2 SYDVKM. DNA of the CDR3: TGTGCCAGCAGTCTCATCTGGGGGCAGGGAATCCGAGGCTACACCTTC. It is translated as CASSLIWGQGIRGYTF.